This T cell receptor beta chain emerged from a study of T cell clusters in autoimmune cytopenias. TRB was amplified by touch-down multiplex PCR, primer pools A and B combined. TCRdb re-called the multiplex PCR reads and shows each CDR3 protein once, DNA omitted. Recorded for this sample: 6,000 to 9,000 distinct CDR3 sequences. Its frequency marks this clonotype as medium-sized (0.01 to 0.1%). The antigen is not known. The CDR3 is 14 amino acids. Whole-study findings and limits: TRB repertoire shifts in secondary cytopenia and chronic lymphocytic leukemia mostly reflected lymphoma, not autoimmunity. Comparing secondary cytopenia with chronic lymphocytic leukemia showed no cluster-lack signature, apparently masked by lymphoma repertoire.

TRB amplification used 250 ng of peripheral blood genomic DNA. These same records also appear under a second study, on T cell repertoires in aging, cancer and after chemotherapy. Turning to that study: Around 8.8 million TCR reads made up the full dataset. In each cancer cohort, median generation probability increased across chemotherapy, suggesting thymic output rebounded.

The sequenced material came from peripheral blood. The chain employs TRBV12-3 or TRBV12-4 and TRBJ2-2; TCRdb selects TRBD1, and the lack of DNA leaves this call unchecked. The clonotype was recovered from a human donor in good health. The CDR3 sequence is CAFRSGVNTGELFF.